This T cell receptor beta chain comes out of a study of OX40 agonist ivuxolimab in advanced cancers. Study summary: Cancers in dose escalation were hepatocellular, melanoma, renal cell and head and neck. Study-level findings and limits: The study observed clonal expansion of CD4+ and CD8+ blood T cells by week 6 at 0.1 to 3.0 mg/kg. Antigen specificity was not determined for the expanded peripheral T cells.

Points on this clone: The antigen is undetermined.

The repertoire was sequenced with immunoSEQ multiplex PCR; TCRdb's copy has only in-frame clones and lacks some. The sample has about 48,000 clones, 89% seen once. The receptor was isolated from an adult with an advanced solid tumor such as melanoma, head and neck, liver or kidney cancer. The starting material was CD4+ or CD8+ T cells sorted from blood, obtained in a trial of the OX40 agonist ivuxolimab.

In DNA, the CDR3 is TGTGCCAGCAGCTTAGGGCCTCGACTAGACACAGATACGCAGTATTTT. Translation: CASSLGPRLDTDTQYF. This chain joins TRBV11-2 and TRBJ2-3, with D possibly being TRBD2 (6 bases). V gave up 1 base and J gave up 2 bases, with 13 bases separating them. This CDR3 contains 16 residues. Germline CDR1 reads SGHAT; CDR2 reads FQNNGV. Variable domain in full (rest from reference TRBV11-2 and TRBJ2-3): EAGVAQSPRYKIIEKRQSVAFWCNPISGHATLYWYQQILGQGPKLLIQFQNNGVVDDSQLPKDRFSAERLKGVDSTLKIQPAKLEDSAVYLCASSLGPRLDTDTQYFGPGTRLTVL.